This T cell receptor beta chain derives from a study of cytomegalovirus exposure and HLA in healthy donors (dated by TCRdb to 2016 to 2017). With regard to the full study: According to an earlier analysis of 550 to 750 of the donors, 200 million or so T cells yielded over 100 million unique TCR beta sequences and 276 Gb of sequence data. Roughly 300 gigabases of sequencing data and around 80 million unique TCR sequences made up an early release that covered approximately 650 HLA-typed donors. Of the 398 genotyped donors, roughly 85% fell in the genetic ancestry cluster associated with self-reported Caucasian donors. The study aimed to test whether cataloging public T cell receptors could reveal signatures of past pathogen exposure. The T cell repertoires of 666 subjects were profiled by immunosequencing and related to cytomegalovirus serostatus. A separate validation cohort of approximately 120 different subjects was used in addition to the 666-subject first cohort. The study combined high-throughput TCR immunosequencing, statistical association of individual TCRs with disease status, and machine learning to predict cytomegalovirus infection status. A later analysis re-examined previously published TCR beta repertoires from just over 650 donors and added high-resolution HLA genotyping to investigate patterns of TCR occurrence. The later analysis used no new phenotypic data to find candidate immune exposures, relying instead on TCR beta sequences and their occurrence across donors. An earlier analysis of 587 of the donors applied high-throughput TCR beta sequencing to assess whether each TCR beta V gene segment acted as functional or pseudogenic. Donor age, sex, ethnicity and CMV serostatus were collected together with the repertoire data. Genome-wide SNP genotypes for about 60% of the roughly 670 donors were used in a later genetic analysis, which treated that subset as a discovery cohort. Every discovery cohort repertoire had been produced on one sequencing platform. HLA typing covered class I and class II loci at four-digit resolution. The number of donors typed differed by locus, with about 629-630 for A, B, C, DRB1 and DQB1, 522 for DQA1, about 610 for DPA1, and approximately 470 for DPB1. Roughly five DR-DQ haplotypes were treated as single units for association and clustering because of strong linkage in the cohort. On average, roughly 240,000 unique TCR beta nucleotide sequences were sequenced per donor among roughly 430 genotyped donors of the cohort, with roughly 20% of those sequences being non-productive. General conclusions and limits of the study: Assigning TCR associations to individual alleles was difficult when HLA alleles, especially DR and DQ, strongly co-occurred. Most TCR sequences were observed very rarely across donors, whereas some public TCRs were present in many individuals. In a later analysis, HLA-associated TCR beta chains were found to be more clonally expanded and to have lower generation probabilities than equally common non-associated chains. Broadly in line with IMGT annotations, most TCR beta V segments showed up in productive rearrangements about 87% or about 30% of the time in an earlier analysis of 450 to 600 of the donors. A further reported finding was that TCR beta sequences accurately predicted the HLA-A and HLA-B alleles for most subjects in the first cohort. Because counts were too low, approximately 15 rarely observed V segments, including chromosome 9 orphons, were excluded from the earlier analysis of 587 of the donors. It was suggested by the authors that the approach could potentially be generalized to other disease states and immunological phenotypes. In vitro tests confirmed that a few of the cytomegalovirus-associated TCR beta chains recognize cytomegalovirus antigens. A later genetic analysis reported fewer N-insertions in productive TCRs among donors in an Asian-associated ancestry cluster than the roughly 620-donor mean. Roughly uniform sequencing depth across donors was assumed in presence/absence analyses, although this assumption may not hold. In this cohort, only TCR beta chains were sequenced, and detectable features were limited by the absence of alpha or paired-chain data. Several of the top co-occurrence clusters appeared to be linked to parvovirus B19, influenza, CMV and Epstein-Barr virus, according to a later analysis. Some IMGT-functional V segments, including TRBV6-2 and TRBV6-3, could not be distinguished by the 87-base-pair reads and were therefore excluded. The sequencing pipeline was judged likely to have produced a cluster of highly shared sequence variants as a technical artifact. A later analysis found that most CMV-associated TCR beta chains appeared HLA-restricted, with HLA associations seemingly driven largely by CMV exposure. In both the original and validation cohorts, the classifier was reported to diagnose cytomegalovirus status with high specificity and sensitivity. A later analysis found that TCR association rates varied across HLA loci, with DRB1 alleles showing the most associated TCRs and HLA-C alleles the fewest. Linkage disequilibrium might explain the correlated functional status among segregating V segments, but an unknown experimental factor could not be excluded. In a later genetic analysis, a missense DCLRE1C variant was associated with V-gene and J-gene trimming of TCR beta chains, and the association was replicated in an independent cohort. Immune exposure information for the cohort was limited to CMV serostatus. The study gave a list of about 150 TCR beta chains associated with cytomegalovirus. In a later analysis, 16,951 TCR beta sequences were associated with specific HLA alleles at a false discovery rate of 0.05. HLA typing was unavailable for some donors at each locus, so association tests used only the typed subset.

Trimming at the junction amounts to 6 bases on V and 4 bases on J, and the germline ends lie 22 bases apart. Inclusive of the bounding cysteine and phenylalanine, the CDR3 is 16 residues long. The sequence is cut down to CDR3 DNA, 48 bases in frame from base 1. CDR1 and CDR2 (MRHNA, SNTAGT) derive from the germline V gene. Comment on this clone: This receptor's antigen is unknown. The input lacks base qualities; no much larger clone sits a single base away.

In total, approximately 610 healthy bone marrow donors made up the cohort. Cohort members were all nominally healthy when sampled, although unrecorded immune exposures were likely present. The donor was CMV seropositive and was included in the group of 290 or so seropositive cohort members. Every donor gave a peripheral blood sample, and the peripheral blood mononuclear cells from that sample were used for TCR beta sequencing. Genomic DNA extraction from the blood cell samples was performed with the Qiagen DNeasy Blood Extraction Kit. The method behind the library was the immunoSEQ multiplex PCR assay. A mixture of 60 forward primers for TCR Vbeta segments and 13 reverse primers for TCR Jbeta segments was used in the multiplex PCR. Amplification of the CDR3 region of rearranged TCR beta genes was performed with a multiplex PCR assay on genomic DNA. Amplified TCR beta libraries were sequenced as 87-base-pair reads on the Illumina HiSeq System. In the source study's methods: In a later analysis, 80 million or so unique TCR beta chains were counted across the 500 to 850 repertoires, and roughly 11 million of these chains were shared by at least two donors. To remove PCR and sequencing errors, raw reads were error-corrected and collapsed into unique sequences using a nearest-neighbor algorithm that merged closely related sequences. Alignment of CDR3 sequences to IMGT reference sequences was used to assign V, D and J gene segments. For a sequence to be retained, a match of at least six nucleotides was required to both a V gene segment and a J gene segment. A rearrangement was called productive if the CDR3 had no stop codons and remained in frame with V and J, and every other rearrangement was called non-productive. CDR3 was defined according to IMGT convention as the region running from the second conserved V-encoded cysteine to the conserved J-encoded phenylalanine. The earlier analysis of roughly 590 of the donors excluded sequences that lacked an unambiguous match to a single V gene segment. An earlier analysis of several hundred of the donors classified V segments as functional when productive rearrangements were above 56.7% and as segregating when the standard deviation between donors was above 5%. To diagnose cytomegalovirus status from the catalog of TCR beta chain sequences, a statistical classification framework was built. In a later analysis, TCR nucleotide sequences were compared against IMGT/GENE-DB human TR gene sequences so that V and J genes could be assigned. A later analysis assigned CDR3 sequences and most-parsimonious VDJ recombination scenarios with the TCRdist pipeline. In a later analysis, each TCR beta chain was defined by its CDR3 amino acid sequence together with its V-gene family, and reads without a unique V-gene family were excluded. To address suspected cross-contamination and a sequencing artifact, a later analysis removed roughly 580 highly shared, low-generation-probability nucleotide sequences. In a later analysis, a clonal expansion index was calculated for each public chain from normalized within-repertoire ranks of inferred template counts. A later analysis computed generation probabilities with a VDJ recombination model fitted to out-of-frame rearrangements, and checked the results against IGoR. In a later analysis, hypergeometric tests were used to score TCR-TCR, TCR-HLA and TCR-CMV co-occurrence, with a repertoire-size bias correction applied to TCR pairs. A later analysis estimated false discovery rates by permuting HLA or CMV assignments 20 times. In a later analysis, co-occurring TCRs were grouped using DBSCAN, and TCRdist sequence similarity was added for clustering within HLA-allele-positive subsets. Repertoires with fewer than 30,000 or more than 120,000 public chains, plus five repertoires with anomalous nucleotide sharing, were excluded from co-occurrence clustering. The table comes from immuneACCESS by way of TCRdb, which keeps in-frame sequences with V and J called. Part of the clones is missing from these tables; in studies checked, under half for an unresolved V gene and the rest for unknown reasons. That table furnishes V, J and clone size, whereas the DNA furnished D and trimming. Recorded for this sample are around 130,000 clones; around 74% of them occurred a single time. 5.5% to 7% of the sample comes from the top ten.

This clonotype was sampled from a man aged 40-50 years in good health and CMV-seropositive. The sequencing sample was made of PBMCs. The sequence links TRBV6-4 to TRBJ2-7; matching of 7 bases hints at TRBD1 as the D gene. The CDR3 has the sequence CASSPRRGLPPYEQYF. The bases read TGTGCCAGCAGCCCAAGGAGGGGGCTGCCTCCTTACGAGCAGTACTTC.